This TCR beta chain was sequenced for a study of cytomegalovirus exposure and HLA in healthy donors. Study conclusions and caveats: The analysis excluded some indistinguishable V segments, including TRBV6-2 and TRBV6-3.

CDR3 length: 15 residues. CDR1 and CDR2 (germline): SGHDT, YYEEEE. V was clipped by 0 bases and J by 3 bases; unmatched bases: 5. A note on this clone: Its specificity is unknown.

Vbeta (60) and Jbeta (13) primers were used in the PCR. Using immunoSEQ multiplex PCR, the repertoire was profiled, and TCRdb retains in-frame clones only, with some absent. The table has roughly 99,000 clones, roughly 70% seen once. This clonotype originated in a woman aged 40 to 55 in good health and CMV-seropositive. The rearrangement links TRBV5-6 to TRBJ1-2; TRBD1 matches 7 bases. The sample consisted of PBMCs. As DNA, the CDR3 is TGTGCCAGCAGCTTGGAAGGGGGCTCAGACTATGGCTACACCTTC. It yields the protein CASSLEGGSDYGYTF.